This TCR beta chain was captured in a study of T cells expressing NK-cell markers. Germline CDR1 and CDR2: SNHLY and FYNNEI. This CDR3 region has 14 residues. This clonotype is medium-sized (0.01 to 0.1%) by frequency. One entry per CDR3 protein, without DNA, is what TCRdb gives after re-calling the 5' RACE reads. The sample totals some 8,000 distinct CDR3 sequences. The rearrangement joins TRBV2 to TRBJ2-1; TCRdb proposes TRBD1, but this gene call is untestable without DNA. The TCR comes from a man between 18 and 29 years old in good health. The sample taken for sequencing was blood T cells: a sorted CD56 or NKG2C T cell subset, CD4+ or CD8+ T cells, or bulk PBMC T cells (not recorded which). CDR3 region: CASSSRYRGGEQFF. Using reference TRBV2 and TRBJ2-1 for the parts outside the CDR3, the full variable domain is EPEVTQTPSHQVTQMGQEVILRCVPISNHLYFYWYRQILGQKVEFLVSFYNNEISEKSEIFDDQFSVERPDGSNFTLKIRSTKLEDSAMYFCASSSRYRGGEQFFGPGTRLTVL.